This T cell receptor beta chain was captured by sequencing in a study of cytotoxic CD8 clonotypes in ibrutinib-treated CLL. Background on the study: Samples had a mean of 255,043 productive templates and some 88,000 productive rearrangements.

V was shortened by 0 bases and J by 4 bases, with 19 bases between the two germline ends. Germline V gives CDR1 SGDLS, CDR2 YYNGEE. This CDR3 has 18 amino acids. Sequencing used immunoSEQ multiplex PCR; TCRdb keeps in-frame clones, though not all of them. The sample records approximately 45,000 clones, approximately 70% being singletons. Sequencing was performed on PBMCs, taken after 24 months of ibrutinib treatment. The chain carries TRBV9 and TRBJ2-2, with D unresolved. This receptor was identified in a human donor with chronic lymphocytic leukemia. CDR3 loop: CASSVVGEVYEVTGELFF. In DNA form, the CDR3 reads TGTGCCAGCAGCGTAGTTGGGGAAGTCTATGAGGTCACCGGGGAGCTGTTTTTT. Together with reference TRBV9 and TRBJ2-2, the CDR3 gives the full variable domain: DSGVTQTPKHLITATGQRVTLRCSPRSGDLSVYWYQQSLDQGLQFLIQYYNGEERAKGNILERFSAQQFPDLHSELNLSSLELGDSALYFCASSVVGEVYEVTGELFFGEGSRLTVL.